Shown below are 17 T cell receptor beta chains from a single sample sequenced in a study of cytomegalovirus exposure and HLA in healthy donors. PCR amplification relied on 60 Vbeta primers (plus 13 Jbeta primers). The repertoire was sequenced with immunoSEQ multiplex PCR; TCRdb's copy has only in-frame clones and lacks some. The table has under 120,000 clones, 50% to 65% seen once; the top ten hold 3.5% to 4%. Sequencing was performed on PBMCs. The source of these receptors is a man aged 25-45 years in good health and CMV-seropositive.

The rearrangement joins TRBV11-3 to TRBJ1-3; tentatively, D is TRBD1 (5 bases). In germline, CDR1 is SGHNT, CDR2 YENEEA. This CDR3 has 15 amino acids. V lost 3 bases to trimming and J lost 4 bases, with 13 bases between them. The CDR3 DNA is TGTGCCAGCAGCTTCGGGGGAGCGTCAGGAAACACCATATATTTT. Translation gives CASSFGGASGNTIYF. The entire variable domain, with the rest obtained from reference TRBV11-3 and TRBJ1-3, is as follows: EAGVVQSPRYKIIEKKQPVAFWCNPISGHNTLYWYLQNLGQGPELLIRYENEEAVDDSQLPKDRFSAERLKGVDSTLKIQPAELGDSAVYLCASSFGGASGNTIYFGEGSWLTVV.

This chain uses TRBV25-1 with TRBJ1-2, with D maybe TRBD1 (5 bases). Germline V gene lookup returns CDR1 MGHDK and CDR2 SYGVNS. V lost 2 bases and J lost 8, with 12 bases in between. CDR3 length: 13 amino acids. The chain's CDR3 is CASSEGGVRGYTF. CDR3 DNA sequence: TGTGCCAGCAGTGAAGGAGGGGTGCGGGGCTACACCTTC.

This clone was counted a single time. The J gene is TRBJ2-3, the V gene TRBV5-1; 8 bases line up with TRBD2. V lost 4 bases, J lost 6 bases, and 7 bases stayed unmatched. Germline values: CDR1 SGHRS, CDR2 YFSETQ. This CDR3 region has 14 residues. The CDR3 sequence: CASSRSGGGDTQYF. Here the CDR3 DNA reads TGCGCCAGCAGCAGGAGCGGGGGCGGGGATACGCAGTATTTT. The full variable domain, in which reference TRBV5-1 and TRBJ2-3 provide the parts outside the CDR3, is KAGVTQTPRYLIKTRGQQVTLSCSPISGHRSVSWYQQTPGQGLQFLFEYFSETQRNKGNFPGRFSGRQFSNSRSEMNVSTLELGDSALYLCASSRSGGGDTQYFGPGTRLTVL.

This chain connects TRBV10-3 to TRBJ1-5; D is ambiguous. Trimming took 6 bases from V and 6 from J, leaving 15 bases between them. CDR3 length: 14 residues. Germline V lookup: CDR1 ENHRY, CDR2 SYGVKD. This CDR3 reads CAIRDSSAGQPQHF. CDR3 bases: TGTGCCATCAGGGACTCCAGCGCGGGTCAGCCCCAGCATTTT.

This clone was counted a few times. This chain uses TRBV5-4 with TRBJ2-7, with 7 bases aligning to TRBD1. CDR1 SGHNT and CDR2 YYREEE come from the germline V gene (reference sequence). J gave up 4 bases and V 3 bases, and 4 bases lay outside the gene matches. The CDR3 totals 13 residues. Here the CDR3 DNA reads TGTGCCAGCAGCTCGGGACAGAGTTACGAGCAGTACTTC. Its protein is CASSSGQSYEQYF.

DNA for the CDR3: TGTGCCAGCAGTCCCAGGGGGCTGGTGGAGACCCAGTACTTC. It specifies CASSPRGLVETQYF. V gene TRBV27 combines with J gene TRBJ2-5; 8 nucleotides align to TRBD1. V gave up 5 bases and J gave up 5 bases; unmatched junction bases: 7. Germline V gives CDR1 MNHEY, CDR2 SMNVEV (reference sequence). There are 14 residues in the CDR3.

V gene TRBV5-6 combines with J gene TRBJ1-4; unclear D gene. The germline V gene has CDR1 SGHDT and CDR2 YYEEEE. This CDR3 contains 14 residues. V was clipped by 2 bases and J by 8 bases, with 13 bases between them. In nucleotides, the CDR3 is TGTGCCAGCAGCTTACGAGCGCCCGGGGAAAAACTGTTTTTT. It specifies CASSLRAPGEKLFF.

V gene TRBV2 combines with J gene TRBJ2-3; 8 bases agree with TRBD2. The CDR3 is 14 amino acids. In germline, CDR1 is SNHLY, CDR2 FYNNEI. With 8 bases clipped from V and 3 bases from J, the junction kept 7 bases outside the gene matches. The CDR3 DNA is TGTGCCAGCTGCTTCAGCGGGAGAACAGATACGCAGTATTTT. Protein sequence: CASCFSGRTDTQYF.

The chain carries TRBV29-1 and TRBJ2-1, with a tentative D call TRBD1 (6 bases). The CDR3 extends over 16 amino acids. The germline V gene encodes CDR1 SQVTM and CDR2 ANQGSEA. V shed 1 base and J shed 0 bases, with 13 bases lying between them. This CDR3 reads CSVEGLGQSSYNEQFF. The CDR3 region has the DNA TGCAGCGTTGAAGGCCTTGGACAGAGCTCCTACAATGAGCAGTTCTTC.

This sequence joins TRBV5-6 and TRBJ1-2, with D possibly matching TRBD1 (5 bases). The CDR3 totals 12 residues. Deletions cut 4 bases from V and 8 bases from J, with 12 bases between. The germline V gene has CDR1 SGHDT and CDR2 YYEEEE. CDR3 DNA: TGTGCCAGCAGCCTGGGGCTGAGGGGCTACACCTTC. It yields the protein CASSLGLRGYTF.

This clone was seen a few times. The junction differs from germline at one of its ends, possibly a read error. V and J are TRBV12-5 and TRBJ1-2; 7 bases fit TRBD1. The CDR3 has 12 residues. The germline CDR1 and CDR2 sequences are LGHNT and FRNRAP. CDR3 coding DNA: TGTGCTAGTGGTTTGGTAGGGGGCCCGCCCCTCTTC. It codes for CASGLVGGPPLF. The variable domain in full, completed from reference TRBV12-5 and TRBJ1-2, reads DARVTQTPRHKVTEMGQEVTMRCQPILGHNTVFWYRQTMMQGLELLAYFRNRAPLDDSGMPKDRFSAEMPDATLATLKIQPSEPRDSAVYFCASGLVGGPPLFGSGTRLTVV.

This clone appeared once. The J gene is TRBJ1-5, the V gene TRBV11-2; 7 bases map to TRBD1. J gave up 6 bases and V 5 bases, and 4 bases lay outside the gene matches. Germline-derived CDR1 and CDR2 are SGHAT and FQNNGV. The CDR3 totals 13 residues. The CDR3 nucleotides read TGTGCCAGCAGCCCAGGGGGGTCTCAGCCCCAGCATTTT. Translation: CASSPGGSQPQHF.

This clone came up once. The chain uses TRBV11-1 and TRBJ2-2, with TRBD1 identical over 8 bases. The CDR3 sequence is 14 residues long. The trim removed 5 bases at V and 4 bases at J, leaving 3 bases unmatched. Germline V gene lookup returns CDR1 SGHAT and CDR2 FQDESV (reference sequence). The CDR3 nucleotides read TGTGCCAGCAGCGTGGACAGGGCCACCGGGGAGCTGTTTTTT. Translation gives CASSVDRATGELFF.

The rearrangement links TRBV6-1 to TRBJ2-1; 8 nucleotides match TRBD2. Trimming at V came to 8 bases and at J to 0 bases, leaving 6 bases not matched to a gene. The length of the CDR3 is 15 residues. Germline V gene lookup returns CDR1 MNHNS and CDR2 SASEGT. CDR3 sequence (DNA): TGTGCCAGCCCGTCGGGGGGGTTCTCCTACAATGAGCAGTTCTTC. It is translated as CASPSGGFSYNEQFF.

The table lists this clone with a few counts. V gene TRBV5-6 combines with J gene TRBJ2-3, with TRBD2 matching 8 bases. The CDR3 is 15 residues long. CDR1 is SGHDT, CDR2 YYEEEE, per germline. After removal of 4 bases from V and 0 bases from J, the junction contained 4 bases not matched to a gene. The CDR3 nucleotides are TGTGCCAGCAGCCTAGCGGGTAATAGCACAGATACGCAGTATTTT. Protein product: CASSLAGNSTDTQYF.

The chain uses TRBV7-2 and TRBJ2-3; no definite D call. The V end lost 4 bases, the J end lost 2 bases, and 13 bases lay between the germline ends. Per germline, CDR1 SGHTA and CDR2 FQGNSA. The CDR3 contains 15 residues. CDR3 in amino acids: CASSSSRQSTDTQYF. The CDR3 bases are TGTGCCAGCAGCTCGAGCAGGCAGTCCACAGATACGCAGTATTTT. The whole variable domain, remainder taken from reference TRBV7-2 and TRBJ2-3, is GAGVSQSPSNKVTEKGKDVELRCDPISGHTALYWYRQSLGQGLEFLIYFQGNSAPDKSGLPSDRFSAERTGGSVSTLTIQRTQQEDSAVYLCASSSSRQSTDTQYFGPGTRLTVL.

The chain links TRBV5-1 to TRBJ1-1; perhaps TRBD1 as D (5 bases). V lost 3 bases and J 0 bases, leaving 15 bases between the germline ends. The CDR3 contains 16 residues. Germline V gene data show CDR1 as SGHRS and CDR2 as YFSETQ. The CDR3 nucleotides are TGCGCCAGCAGCTCTTTACCGGGGGGGATGAACACTGAAGCTTTCTTT. Its translation: CASSSLPGGMNTEAFF.